This T cell receptor (beta chain) was found in a study of a mutant IDH1 vaccine in newly diagnosed glioma. About the research overall: The treated group averaged about 41 years old and was 62.5% male, roughly 40% female. Earlier therapy was either radiotherapy, temozolomide, or both, and most got both.

From germline, CDR1 is ENHRY and CDR2 SYGVKD. The CDR3 extends over 15 amino acids. Trimming left V 6 bases short and J 0 bases short, with 12 bases between. Time point: baseline, week 1 (first vaccination visit). Treatment noted: pre-vaccination baseline after standard-of-care therapy. The table came from immunoSEQ multiplex PCR; TCRdb's copy has only in-frame clones and leaves some out. The table has about 69,000 clones, about 86% seen once. The V and J genes are TRBV10-3 and TRBJ1-5; weak D call: TRBD1 (5 bases). The origin of this receptor is a man in his thirties or forties with glioma. This material consisted of PBMCs, taken from a glioma patient treated with radiotherapy, temozolomide or both. In DNA form, the CDR3 reads TGTGCCATCAGCGATGGGACGGTTAGCAATCAGCCCCAGCATTTT. Its translation is CAISDGTVSNQPQHF.